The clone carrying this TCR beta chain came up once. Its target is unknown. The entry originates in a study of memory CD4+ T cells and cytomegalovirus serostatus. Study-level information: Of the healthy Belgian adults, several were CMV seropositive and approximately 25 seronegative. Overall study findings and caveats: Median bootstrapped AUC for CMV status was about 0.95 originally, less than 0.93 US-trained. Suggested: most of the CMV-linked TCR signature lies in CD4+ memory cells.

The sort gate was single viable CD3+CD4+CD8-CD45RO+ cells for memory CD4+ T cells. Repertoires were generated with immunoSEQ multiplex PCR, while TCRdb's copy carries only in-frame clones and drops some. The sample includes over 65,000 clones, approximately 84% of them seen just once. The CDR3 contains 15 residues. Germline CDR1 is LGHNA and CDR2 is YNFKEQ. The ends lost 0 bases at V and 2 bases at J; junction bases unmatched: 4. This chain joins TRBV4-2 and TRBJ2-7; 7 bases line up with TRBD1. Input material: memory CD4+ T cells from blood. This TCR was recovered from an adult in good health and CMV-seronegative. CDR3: CASSQDLQGPYEQYF. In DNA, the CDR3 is TGTGCCAGCAGCCAAGATCTACAGGGGCCCTACGAGCAGTACTTC.